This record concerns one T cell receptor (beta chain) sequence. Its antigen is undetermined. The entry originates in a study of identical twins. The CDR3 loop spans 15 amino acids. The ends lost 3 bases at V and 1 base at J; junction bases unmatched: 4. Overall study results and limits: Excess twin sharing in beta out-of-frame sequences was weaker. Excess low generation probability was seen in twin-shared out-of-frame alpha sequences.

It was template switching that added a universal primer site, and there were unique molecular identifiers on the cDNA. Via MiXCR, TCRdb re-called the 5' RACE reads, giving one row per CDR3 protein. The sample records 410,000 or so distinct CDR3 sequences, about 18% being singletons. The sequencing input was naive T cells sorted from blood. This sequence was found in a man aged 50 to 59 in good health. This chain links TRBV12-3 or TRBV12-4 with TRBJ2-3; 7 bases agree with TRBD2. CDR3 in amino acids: CASSFVGGGTDTQYF. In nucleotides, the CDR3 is TGTGCCAGCAGTTTCGTGGGAGGGGGCACAGATACGCAGTATTTT.